The 19 T cell receptor beta chains below all came from one sample that was sequenced in a study of blood T cell repertoires in COVID-19. The repertoire was sequenced with immunoSEQ multiplex PCR; TCRdb's copy has only in-frame clones and lacks some. The data hold 150,000 to 250,000 clones, with roughly 84% observed a single time. The sequencing sample was made of PBMCs or T cells enriched from blood (not recorded which). The receptors come from a man aged 40-50 years who had recovered from COVID-19.

This clone was observed once. V gene TRBV5-1 combines with J gene TRBJ1-3; a possible D gene is TRBD1 (6 bases). The CDR3 is 16 residues long. CDR1 is SGHRS and CDR2 is YFSETQ in the germline V gene. Trimming cost V 0 bases and J 0 bases, with 10 bases left between them. CDR3 protein: CASSLVGQTSGNTIYF. CDR3 bases: TGCGCCAGCAGCTTGGTAGGACAGACCTCTGGAAACACCATATATTTT.

V gene TRBV13 combines with J gene TRBJ2-5, with 10 bases fitting TRBD1. This CDR3 spans 14 amino acids. The V segment lost 5 bases and the J segment 4 bases; nucleotides outside the gene matches: 4. Germline CDR1 reads PRHDT; CDR2 reads FYEKMQ (reference sequence). CDR3 in DNA: TGTGCCAGCAGCCGGGACAGGGGAAGAGAGACCCAGTACTTC. Amino acid sequence: CASSRDRGRETQYF. The entire variable domain, with the rest obtained from reference TRBV13 and TRBJ2-5, is as follows: AAGVIQSPRHLIKEKRETATLKCYPIPRHDTVYWYQQGPGQDPQFLISFYEKMQSDKGSIPDRFSAQQFSDYHSELNMSSLELGDSALYFCASSRDRGRETQYFGPGTRLLVL.

This clone was counted once. For the CDR3, the DNA is TGTGCCAGCAGTTTTCCCAGGGGGCGTTACGAGCAGTACTTC. Translated: CASSFPRGRYEQYF. The chain recombines TRBV28 with TRBJ2-7; TRBD1 aligns across 8 bases. Germline V CDR1 and CDR2: MDHEN, SYDVKM. This CDR3 spans 14 amino acids. V was pared by 3 bases and J by 4 bases, with 5 bases of the junction left unmatched.

The V gene is TRBV6-2 or TRBV6-3, the J gene TRBJ1-5, with D perhaps matching TRBD1 (5 bases). Trimming took 2 bases from V and 8 from J, leaving 10 bases between them. The CDR3 has 13 residues. From germline, CDR1 is MNHEY and CDR2 SVGEGT. CDR3 in DNA: TGTGCCAGCAGTTACGAGGGGAGGGAGCCCCAGCATTTT. Protein: CASSYEGREPQHF.

This clone has only one observation. The V call is TRBV4-1, the J call TRBJ1-2; perhaps TRBD1 as D (6 bases). This CDR3 has 13 residues. CDR1 MGHRA and CDR2 YSYEKL come from the germline V gene. Trimming shortened V by 2 bases and J by 6 bases, and 10 bases separated the two germline ends. DNA for the CDR3: TGCGCCAGCAGCCAACCTCAGGGGAATGGCTACACCTTC. This codes for CASSQPQGNGYTF.

J is TRBJ1-2 and V is TRBV2, with D possibly TRBD1 on 5 matching bases. The CDR3 has 16 amino acids. CDR1 SNHLY and CDR2 FYNNEI come from the germline V gene. V shed 10 bases and J shed 1 base, with 22 bases lying between them. The CDR3 loop is CATPQYGGWDNYGYTF. The CDR3 coding sequence is TGTGCCACTCCCCAGTATGGGGGGTGGGATAACTATGGCTACACCTTC.

This chain links TRBV6-1 with TRBJ1-3; a possible D gene is TRBD1 (6 bases). From germline, CDR1 is MNHNS and CDR2 SASEGT. The CDR3 is 14 amino acids. V dropped 5 bases and J dropped 0 bases, with 8 bases sitting between them. Here the CDR3 DNA reads TGTGCCAGCAGTTCGGACAGCTCTGGAAACACCATATATTTT. The encoded protein is CASSSDSSGNTIYF.

This clone came up once. The chain recombines TRBV4-2 with TRBJ1-4; a weak D match, TRBD1 (5 bases). Trimming left V 0 bases short and J 4 bases short, with 12 bases between. Germline V gives CDR1 LGHNA, CDR2 YNFKEQ. There are 16 residues in the CDR3. The CDR3 spells CASSQDKTAGNEKLFF. CDR3 DNA sequence: TGTGCCAGCAGCCAAGATAAGACAGCCGGTAATGAAAAACTGTTTTTT.

The rearrangement joins TRBV5-1 to TRBJ2-2, with 8 bases fitting TRBD2. In germline, CDR1 is SGHRS, CDR2 YFSETQ. Trimming removed 0 bases from V and 4 bases from J; junction bases left unmatched: 2. This CDR3 region has 15 residues. The CDR3 DNA sequence: TGCGCCAGCAGCTTGGACGCGGGAGGCACCGGGGAGCTGTTTTTT. Protein product: CASSLDAGGTGELFF.

This chain uses TRBV5-8 with TRBJ1-2, with D tentatively TRBD1 (5 bases). The CDR3 is 12 amino acids. The ends were cut back, 7 bases at V and 7 bases at J, with 14 bases in the middle. Germline lookup yields CDR1 SGHTS and CDR2 YDEGEE. This chain's CDR3 is CASGDRISGYTF. The CDR3, as DNA: TGTGCCAGCGGTGACAGAATAAGTGGCTACACCTTC.

The CDR3 region is CSASTASGGTLTDTQYF. The CDR3 DNA reads as TGCAGTGCTAGTACCGCTAGCGGGGGGACCCTCACAGATACGCAGTATTTT. The chain links TRBV20-1 to TRBJ2-3, with 11 bases fitting TRBD2. J was trimmed by 2 bases and V by 3 bases; bases with no gene match: 10. The CDR3 runs 17 residues. Per germline, CDR1 DFQATT and CDR2 SNEGSKA (reference sequence).

V is TRBV3-1 (or the pseudogene TRBV3-2) and J is TRBJ2-7; unclear D gene. The length of the CDR3 is 13 residues. CDR1 and CDR2 (germline): LGHDT, YNNKEL (reference sequence). Trimming cost V 4 bases and J 2 bases, with 9 bases left between them. This chain's CDR3 is CASSPLAAYEQYF. The CDR3 coding sequence is TGTGCCAGCAGCCCCTTAGCAGCCTACGAGCAGTACTTC.

J is TRBJ1-5 and V is TRBV12-3 or TRBV12-4; D unresolved. The germline V and J ends were trimmed by 3 bases and 5 bases, with 8 bases remaining between them. The CDR3 has 13 amino acids. The CDR3 reads CASSFPPDQPQHF. The DNA of the CDR3 is TGTGCCAGCAGTTTCCCCCCCGATCAGCCCCAGCATTTT.

J is TRBJ1-1 and V is TRBV29-1; D is ambiguous. V dropped 7 bases and J dropped 4 bases, with 10 bases sitting between them. The CDR3 extends over 11 amino acids. The germline CDR1 and CDR2 sequences are SQVTM and ANQGSEA. The CDR3, as DNA: TGCAGCGGAACACCAGGCACTGAAGCTTTCTTT. Translating it yields CSGTPGTEAFF.

V is TRBV5-6 and J is TRBJ2-5, with D perhaps TRBD1 (7 bases). Germline CDR1 SGHDT, CDR2 YYEEEE. There are 15 residues in the CDR3. V shed 0 bases and J shed 5 bases, with 14 bases lying between them. CDR3 sequence: CASSLAGGGRETQYF. Here the CDR3 DNA reads TGTGCCAGCAGCTTGGCTGGAGGGGGCCGGGAGACCCAGTACTTC. The complete variable domain, with remaining parts taken from reference TRBV5-6 and TRBJ2-5, reads DAGVTQSPTHLIKTRGQQVTLRCSPKSGHDTVSWYQQALGQGPQFIFQYYEEEERQRGNFPDRFSGHQFPNYSSELNVNALLLGDSALYLCASSLAGGGRETQYFGPGTRLLVL.

This clone was picked up many times. The gene calls are TRBV30 and TRBJ2-1; TRBD1 aligns across 9 bases. J was trimmed by 5 bases and V by 3 bases; bases with no gene match: 2. This CDR3 is built from 13 residues. Per germline, CDR1 GTSNPN and CDR2 SVGIG (reference sequence). The CDR3 nucleotides are TGTGCCTGGAGCGGGACAGGGCACAATGAGCAGTTCTTC. It encodes CAWSGTGHNEQFF.

This clone turned up a few times. The chain couples TRBV4-3 to TRBJ2-1; TRBD2 might be the D (6 bases). Trimming took 0 bases from V and 4 from J, leaving 10 bases between them. CDR3 length equals 15 residues. Germline CDR1 is LGHNA and CDR2 is YSLEER. The CDR3 DNA reads TGCGCCAGCAGCCAAGATGGGGGGTTTTACAATGAGCAGTTCTTC. It translates to CASSQDGGFYNEQFF.

The chain is built from TRBV28 and TRBJ1-1; no definite D call. CDR3 length equals 14 residues. V was shortened by 7 bases and J by 3 bases, with 15 bases between the two germline ends. The V gene's germline CDR1 is MDHEN and CDR2 SYDVKM. Written as DNA, the CDR3 is TGTGCCAGCATTCTCCGGGTTTTGGACACTGAAGCTTTCTTT. Translating it yields CASILRVLDTEAFF. The entire variable domain, with the rest obtained from reference TRBV28 and TRBJ1-1, is as follows: DVKVTQSSRYLVKRTGEKVFLECVQDMDHENMFWYRQDPGLGLRLIYFSYDVKMKEKGDIPEGYSVSREKKERFSLILESASTNQTSMYLCASILRVLDTEAFFGQGTRLTVV.

J is TRBJ1-2 and V is TRBV2, with 9 bases matching TRBD1. The length of the CDR3 is 14 residues. From germline, CDR1 is SNHLY and CDR2 FYNNEI. The V and J ends lost 4 bases and 7 bases, in that order; junction bases with no gene match: 7. The CDR3 sequence is CASSGGTGGSGYTF. The CDR3 region has the DNA TGTGCCAGCAGTGGTGGTACAGGGGGCAGTGGCTACACCTTC.